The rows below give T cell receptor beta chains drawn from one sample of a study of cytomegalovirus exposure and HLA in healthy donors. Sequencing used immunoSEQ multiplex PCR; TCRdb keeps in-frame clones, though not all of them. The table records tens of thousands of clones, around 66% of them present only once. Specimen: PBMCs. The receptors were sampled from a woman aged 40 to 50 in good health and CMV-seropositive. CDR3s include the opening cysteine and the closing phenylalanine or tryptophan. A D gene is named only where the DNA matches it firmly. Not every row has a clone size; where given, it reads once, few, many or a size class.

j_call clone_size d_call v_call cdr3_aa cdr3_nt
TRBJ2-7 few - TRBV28 CATDRPAVYEQYF TGTGCCACCGACAGGCCAGCTGTATACGAGCAGTACTTC
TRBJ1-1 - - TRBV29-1 CSVEVPGGTEAFF TGCAGCGTTGAGGTCCCAGGCGGGACTGAAGCTTTCTTT
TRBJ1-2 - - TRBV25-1 CASSESGNYGYTF TGTGCCAGCAGTGAATCCGGGAACTATGGCTACACCTTC
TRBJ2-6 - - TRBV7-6 CASSLAPGGANVLTF TGTGCCAGCAGCTTAGCACCGGGGGGGGCCAACGTCCTGACTTTC
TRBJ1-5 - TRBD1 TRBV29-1 CSASDRWDQPQHF TGCAGCGCCTCGGACAGGTGGGATCAGCCCCAGCATTTT
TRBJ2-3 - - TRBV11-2 CASSYTGFTDTQYF TGTGCCAGCAGCTACACGGGTTTCACAGATACGCAGTATTTT
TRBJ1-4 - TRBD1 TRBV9 CASSASGGAGEKLFF TGTGCCAGCTCAGCCTCAGGGGGCGCAGGTGAAAAACTGTTTTTT
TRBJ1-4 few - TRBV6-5 CASSYGGSNEKLFF TGTGCCAGCAGTTACGGAGGGTCTAATGAAAAACTGTTTTTT
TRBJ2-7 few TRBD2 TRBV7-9 CASSLATGGRSYEQYF TGTGCCAGCAGCTTAGCTACTGGCGGGAGGTCCTACGAGCAGTACTTC
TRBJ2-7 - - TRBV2 CASSDFTGRNEQYF TGTGCCAGCAGTGATTTTACTGGGAGAAACGAGCAGTACTTC
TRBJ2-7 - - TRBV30 CAWSVDTQGKQYF TGTGCCTGGAGTGTAGACACGCAGGGGAAGCAGTACTTC
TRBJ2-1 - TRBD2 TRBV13 CASSLLAGGAAYNEQFF TGTGCCAGCAGCTTATTAGCGGGAGGGGCAGCCTACAATGAGCAGTTCTTC
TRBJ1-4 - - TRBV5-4 CASSLGQLNEKLFF TGTGCCAGCAGCTTGGGACAGCTGAATGAAAAACTGTTTTTT
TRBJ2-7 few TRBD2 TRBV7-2 CASSFQSGTSGEQYF TGTGCCAGCAGCTTTCAATCCGGGACTAGCGGCGAGCAGTACTTC
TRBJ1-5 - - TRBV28 CASSLAGSHSNQPQHF TGTGCCAGCAGTTTAGCAGGTAGTCATAGCAATCAGCCCCAGCATTTT
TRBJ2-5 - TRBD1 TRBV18 CASSLQGAETQYF TGTGCCAGCTCACTACAGGGGGCAGAGACCCAGTACTTC
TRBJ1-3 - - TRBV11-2 CASSLDLASSGNTIYF TGTGCCAGCAGCTTAGATTTGGCCAGCTCTGGAAACACCATATATTTT
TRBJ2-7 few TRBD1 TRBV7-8 CASSSGQGAEQYF TGTGCCAGCAGCTCGGGACAGGGGGCCGAGCAGTACTTC
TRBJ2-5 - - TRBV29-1 CSVVVETQYF TGCAGCGTTGTAGTCGAGACCCAGTACTTC
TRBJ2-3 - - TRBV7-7 CASSQTAVNTDTQYF TGTGCCAGCAGCCAAACAGCGGTTAACACAGATACGCAGTATTTT
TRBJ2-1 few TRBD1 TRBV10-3 CAISFTDREVTNEQFF TGTGCCATCAGTTTCACGGACAGGGAGGTCACCAATGAGCAGTTCTTC
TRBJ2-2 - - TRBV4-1 CASSQGTYGELFF TGCGCCAGCAGCCAAGGGACTTACGGGGAGCTGTTTTTT
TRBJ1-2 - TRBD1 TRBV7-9 CASSLPSTGTKGF TGTGCCAGCAGCTTACCATCGACAGGGACAAAAGGCTTC
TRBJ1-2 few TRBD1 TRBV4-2 CASSQDAGGGEYGYTF TGTGCCAGCAGCCAAGATGCAGGGGGCGGCGAATATGGCTACACCTTC
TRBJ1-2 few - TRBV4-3 CASSQEEGSYGYTF TGCGCCAGCAGCCAAGAAGAGGGCTCCTATGGCTACACCTTC
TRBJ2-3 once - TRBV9 CASSVGLRVSTDTQYF TGTGCCAGCAGCGTAGGGTTGAGGGTTAGCACAGATACGCAGTATTTT
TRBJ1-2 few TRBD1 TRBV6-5 CASRGRTGHGYTF TGTGCCAGCAGGGGGCGGACAGGCCATGGCTACACCTTC
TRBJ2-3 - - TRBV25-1 CASSEGRQGRTDTQYF TGTGCCAGCAGTGAGGGGCGGCAGGGGCGCACAGATACGCAGTATTTT
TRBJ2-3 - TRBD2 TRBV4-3 CASSQDLASGSDTQYF TGCGCCAGCAGCCAAGATTTGGCTAGCGGGAGCGATACGCAGTATTTT
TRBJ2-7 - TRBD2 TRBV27 CASSLIGGRGEQYF TGTGCCAGCAGTTTGATCGGCGGGAGAGGCGAGCAGTACTTC
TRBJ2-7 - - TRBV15 CATSRGETAYEQYF TGTGCCACCAGCAGAGGGGAGACTGCCTACGAGCAGTACTTC
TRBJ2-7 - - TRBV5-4 CASSPGGGLPREQYF TGTGCCAGCAGCCCCGGCGGTGGCCTGCCCCGCGAGCAGTACTTC
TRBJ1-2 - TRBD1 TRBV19 CASSGQGYGYTF TGTGCCAGTAGCGGACAGGGCTATGGCTACACCTTC
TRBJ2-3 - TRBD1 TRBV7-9 CASSPWTGDTDTQYF TGTGCCAGCAGCCCATGGACAGGGGATACAGATACGCAGTATTTT
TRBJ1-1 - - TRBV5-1 CASSPRGYTEAFF TGCGCCAGCAGCCCCAGGGGTTACACTGAAGCTTTCTTT
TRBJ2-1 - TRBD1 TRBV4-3 CASSHLAGGSYNEQFF TGCGCCAGCAGCCACCTAGCAGGGGGCTCCTACAATGAGCAGTTCTTC
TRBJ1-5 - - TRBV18 CASSLYSNQPQHF TGTGCCAGCTCGCTCTATAGCAATCAGCCCCAGCATTTT
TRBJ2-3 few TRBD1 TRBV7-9 CASSQGTGRSTDTQYF TGTGCCAGCAGCCAGGGGACAGGGAGAAGCACAGATACGCAGTATTTT
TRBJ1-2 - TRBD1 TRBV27 CASSLRAGGAQDGYTF TGTGCCAGCAGTTTACGGGCAGGGGGCGCCCAGGATGGCTACACCTTC
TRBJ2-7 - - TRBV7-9 CASSPQGAGDFLKSEQYF TGTGCCAGCAGCCCCCAGGGGGCGGGAGACTTCCTTAAGAGCGAGCAGTACTTC
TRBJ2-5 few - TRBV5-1 CASSLASSQETQYF TGCGCCAGCAGCCTAGCTAGCAGCCAAGAGACCCAGTACTTC
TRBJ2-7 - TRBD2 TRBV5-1 CASSVGTSGNEQYF TGCGCCAGCTCCGTAGGGACTAGCGGGAATGAGCAGTACTTC
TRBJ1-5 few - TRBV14 CASSQGRGNQPQHF TGTGCCAGCAGCCAAGGTCGGGGCAATCAGCCCCAGCATTTT
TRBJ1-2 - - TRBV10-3 CAISREENYGYTF TGTGCCATCAGCCGCGAAGAGAACTATGGCTACACCTTC
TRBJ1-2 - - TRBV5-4 CASSLGGNLNYGYTF TGTGCCAGCAGCTTGGGCGGGAATCTTAACTATGGCTACACCTTC
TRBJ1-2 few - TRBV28 CASGGAGTNYGYTF TGTGCCAGCGGGGGGGCAGGCACTAACTATGGCTACACCTTC
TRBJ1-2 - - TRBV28 CASLWDSPPYGYTF TGTGCCAGCCTCTGGGACTCACCTCCATATGGCTACACCTTC
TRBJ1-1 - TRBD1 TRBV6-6 CASSYSGGVNTEAFF TGTGCCAGCAGTTACTCAGGGGGCGTGAACACTGAAGCTTTCTTT